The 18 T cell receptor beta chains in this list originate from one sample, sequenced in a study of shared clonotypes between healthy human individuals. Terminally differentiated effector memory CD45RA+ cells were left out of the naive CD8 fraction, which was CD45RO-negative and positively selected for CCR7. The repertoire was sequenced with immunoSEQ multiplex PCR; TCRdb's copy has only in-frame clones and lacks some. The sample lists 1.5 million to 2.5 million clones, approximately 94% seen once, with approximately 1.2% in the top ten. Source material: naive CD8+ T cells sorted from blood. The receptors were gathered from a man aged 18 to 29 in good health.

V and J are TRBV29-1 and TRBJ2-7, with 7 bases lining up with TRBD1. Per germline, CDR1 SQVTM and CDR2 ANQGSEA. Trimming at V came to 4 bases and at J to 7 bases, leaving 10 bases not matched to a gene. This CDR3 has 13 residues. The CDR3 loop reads CSVVYTGAREQYF. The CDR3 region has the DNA TGCAGCGTTGTGTACACAGGGGCGAGGGAGCAGTACTTC.

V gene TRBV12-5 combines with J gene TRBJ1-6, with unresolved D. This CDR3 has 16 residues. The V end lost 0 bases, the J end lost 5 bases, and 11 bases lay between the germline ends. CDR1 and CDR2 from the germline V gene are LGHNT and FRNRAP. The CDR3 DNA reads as TGTGCTAGTGGTTTGGTAGAGGGTTTGGATAATTCACCCCTCCACTTT. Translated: CASGLVEGLDNSPLHF.

The CDR3 loop reads CASSQHPGTDEQFF. CDR3 nucleotide sequence: TGCGCCAGCAGCCAACATCCCGGGACGGACGAGCAGTTCTTC. V usage is TRBV4-1 and J usage is TRBJ2-1, with D perhaps being TRBD1 or TRBD2 (5 bases each). This CDR3 is 14 amino acids long. Germline V CDR1 and CDR2: MGHRA, YSYEKL. V lost 2 bases to trimming and J lost 10 bases, with 15 bases between them.

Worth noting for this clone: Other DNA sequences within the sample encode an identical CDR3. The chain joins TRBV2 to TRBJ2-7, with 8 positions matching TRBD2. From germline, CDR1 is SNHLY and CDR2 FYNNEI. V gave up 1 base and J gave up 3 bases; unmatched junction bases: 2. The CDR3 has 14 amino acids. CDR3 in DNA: TGTGCCAGCAGTGAAGTTGCGGGAGGCTACGAGCAGTACTTC. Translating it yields CASSEVAGGYEQYF.

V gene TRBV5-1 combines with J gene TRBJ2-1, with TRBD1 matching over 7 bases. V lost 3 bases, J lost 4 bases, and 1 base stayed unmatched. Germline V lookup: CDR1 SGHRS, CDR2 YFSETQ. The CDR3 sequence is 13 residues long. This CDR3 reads CASSSGQYNEQFF. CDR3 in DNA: TGCGCCAGCAGCTCGGGACAGTACAATGAGCAGTTCTTC.

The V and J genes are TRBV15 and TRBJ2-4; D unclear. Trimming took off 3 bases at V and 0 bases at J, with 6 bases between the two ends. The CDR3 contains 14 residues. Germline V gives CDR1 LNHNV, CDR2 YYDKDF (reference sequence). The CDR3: CATSSYVAKNIQYF. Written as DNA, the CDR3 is TGTGCCACCAGCAGCTACGTAGCCAAAAACATTCAGTACTTC.

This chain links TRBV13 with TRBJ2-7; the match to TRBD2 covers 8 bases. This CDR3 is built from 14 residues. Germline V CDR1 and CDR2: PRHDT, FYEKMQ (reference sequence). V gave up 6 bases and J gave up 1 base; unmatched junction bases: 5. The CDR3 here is CASRSGGPSYEQYF. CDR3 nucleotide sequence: TGTGCCAGCAGGAGCGGGGGCCCTTCCTACGAGCAGTACTTC.

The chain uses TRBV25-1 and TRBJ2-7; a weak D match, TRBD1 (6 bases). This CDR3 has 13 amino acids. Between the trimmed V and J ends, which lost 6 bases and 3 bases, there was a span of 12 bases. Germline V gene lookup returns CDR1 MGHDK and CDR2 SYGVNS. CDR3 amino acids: CASRDRSLYEQYF. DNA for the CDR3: TGTGCCAGCAGGGACAGAAGTCTCTACGAGCAGTACTTC.

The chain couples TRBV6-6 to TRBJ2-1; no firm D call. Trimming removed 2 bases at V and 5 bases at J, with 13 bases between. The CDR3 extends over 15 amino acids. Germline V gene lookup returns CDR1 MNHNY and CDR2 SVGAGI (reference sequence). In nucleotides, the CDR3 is TGTGCCAGCAGTTACAGTACAGAATGGGACAATGAGCAGTTCTTC. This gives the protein CASSYSTEWDNEQFF.

CDR3 DNA: TGTGCCAGCAGCTTGGAATTGGACAGGGCCAATGAGCAGTTCTTC. It encodes CASSLELDRANEQFF. V usage is TRBV5-6 and J usage is TRBJ2-1, with 8 positions matching TRBD1. The CDR3 loop spans 15 amino acids. CDR1 is SGHDT, CDR2 YYEEEE, per germline. The trim removed 0 bases at V and 6 bases at J, leaving 5 bases unmatched.

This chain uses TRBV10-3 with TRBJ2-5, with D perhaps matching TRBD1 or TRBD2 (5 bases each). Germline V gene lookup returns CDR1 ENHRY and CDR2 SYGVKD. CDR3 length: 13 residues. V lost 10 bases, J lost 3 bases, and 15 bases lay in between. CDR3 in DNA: TGTGCCACCAGAGGGACGAATGAAGAGACCCAGTACTTC. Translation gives CATRGTNEETQYF.

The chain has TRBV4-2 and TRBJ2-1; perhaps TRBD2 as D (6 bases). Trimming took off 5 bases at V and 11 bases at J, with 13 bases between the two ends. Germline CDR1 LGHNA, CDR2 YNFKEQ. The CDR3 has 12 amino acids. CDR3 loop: CASSFQGGQQFF. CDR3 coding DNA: TGTGCCAGCAGCTTTCAGGGAGGCCAGCAGTTCTTC.

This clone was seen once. The CDR3 sequence is CASSLEGGRNEQYF. The CDR3 region has the DNA TGTGCCAGCAGCTTGGAGGGGGGCCGAAACGAGCAGTACTTC. The rearrangement links TRBV5-6 to TRBJ2-7; D is perhaps TRBD1 or TRBD2 (6 bases each). This CDR3 has 14 amino acids. Germline CDR1 and CDR2: SGHDT and YYEEEE. V dropped 0 bases and J dropped 5 bases, with 12 bases sitting between them.

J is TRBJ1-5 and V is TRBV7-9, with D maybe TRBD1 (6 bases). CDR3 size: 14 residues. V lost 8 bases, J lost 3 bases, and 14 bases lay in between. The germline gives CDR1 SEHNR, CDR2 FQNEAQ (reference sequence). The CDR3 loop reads CASSGGGNNQPQHF. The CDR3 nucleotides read TGTGCCAGCTCCGGAGGGGGGAACAATCAGCCCCAGCATTTT.

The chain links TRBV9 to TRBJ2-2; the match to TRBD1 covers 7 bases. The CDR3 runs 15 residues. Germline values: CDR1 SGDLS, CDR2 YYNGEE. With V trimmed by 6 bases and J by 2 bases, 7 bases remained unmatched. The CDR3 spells CASKQGPPNTGELFF. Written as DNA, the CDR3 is TGTGCCAGCAAACAGGGGCCCCCCAACACCGGGGAGCTGTTTTTT.

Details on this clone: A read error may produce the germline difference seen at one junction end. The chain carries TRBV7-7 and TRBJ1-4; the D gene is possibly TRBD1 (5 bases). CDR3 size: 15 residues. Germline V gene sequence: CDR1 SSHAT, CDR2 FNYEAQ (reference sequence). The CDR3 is CASSRSPGRNEKLFF. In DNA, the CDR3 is TGTGCTAGCAGCCGTAGCCCGGGACGGAATGAAAAACTGTTTTTT.

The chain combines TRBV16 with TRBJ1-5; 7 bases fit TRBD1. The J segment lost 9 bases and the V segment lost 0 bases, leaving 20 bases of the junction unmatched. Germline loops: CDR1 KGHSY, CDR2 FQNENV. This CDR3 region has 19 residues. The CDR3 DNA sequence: TGTGCCAGCAGCCAATCCCCATTAGGAGATGACAGGGCCCTGGGGCCCCAGCATTTT. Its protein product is CASSQSPLGDDRALGPQHF.

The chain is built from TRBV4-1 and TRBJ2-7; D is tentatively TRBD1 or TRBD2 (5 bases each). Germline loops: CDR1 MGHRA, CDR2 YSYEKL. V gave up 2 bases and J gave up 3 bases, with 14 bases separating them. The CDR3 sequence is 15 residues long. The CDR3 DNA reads TGCGCCAGCAGCCAAATACCGGGACCGTACTACGAGCAGTACTTC. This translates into CASSQIPGPYYEQYF.